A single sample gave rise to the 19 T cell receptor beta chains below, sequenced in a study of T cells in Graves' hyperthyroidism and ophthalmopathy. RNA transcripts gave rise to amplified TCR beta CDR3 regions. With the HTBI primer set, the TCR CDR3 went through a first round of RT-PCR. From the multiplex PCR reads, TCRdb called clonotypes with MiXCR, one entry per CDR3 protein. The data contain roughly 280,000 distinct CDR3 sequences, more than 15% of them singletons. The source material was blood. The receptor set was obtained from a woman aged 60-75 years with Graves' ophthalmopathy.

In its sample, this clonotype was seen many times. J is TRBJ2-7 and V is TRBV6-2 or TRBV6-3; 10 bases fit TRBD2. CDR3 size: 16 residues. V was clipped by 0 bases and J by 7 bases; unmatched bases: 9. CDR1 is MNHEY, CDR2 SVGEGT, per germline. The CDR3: CASSYSISGRALEQYF. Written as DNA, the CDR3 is TGTGCCAGCAGTTACTCGATCAGCGGGAGGGCCCTTGAGCAGTACTTC.

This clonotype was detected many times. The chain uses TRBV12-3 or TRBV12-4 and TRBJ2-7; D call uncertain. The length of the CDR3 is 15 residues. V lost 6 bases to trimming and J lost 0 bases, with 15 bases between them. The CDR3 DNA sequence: TGTGCCAGCAGCCTCCATCGGCCCATCTCCTACGAGCAGTACTTC. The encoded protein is CASSLHRPISYEQYF.

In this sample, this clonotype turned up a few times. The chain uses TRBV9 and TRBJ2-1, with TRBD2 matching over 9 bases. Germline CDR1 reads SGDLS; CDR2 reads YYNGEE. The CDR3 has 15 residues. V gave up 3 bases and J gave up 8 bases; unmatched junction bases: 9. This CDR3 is CASSALAGVSHEQFF. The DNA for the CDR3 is TGTGCCAGCAGCGCATTAGCGGGAGTCTCCCATGAGCAGTTCTTC. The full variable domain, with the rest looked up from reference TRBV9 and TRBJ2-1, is DSGVTQTPKHLITATGQRVTLRCSPRSGDLSVYWYQQSLDQGLQFLIQYYNGEERAKGNILERFSAQQFPDLHSELNLSSLELGDSALYFCASSALAGVSHEQFFGPGTRLTVL.

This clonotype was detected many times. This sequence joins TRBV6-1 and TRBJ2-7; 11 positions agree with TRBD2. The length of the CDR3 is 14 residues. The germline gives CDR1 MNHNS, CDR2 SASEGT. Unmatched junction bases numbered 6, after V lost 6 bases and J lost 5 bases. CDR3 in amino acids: CASRRLAGLNEQYF. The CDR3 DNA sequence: TGTGCCAGCAGGAGACTAGCGGGATTGAACGAGCAGTACTTC.

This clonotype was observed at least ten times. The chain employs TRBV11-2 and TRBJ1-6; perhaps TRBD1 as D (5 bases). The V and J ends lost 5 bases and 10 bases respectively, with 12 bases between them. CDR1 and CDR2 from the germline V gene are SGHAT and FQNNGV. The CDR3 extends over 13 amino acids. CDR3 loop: CASSVQDRSPLHF. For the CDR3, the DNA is TGTGCCAGCAGCGTACAGGATCGGTCACCCCTCCACTTT.

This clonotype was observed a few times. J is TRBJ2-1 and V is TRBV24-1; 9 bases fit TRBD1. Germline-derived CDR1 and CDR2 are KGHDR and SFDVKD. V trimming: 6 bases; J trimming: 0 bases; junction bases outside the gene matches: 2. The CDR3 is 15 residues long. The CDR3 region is CATSLGQGSYNEQFF. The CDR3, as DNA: TGTGCCACCAGTTTGGGACAGGGCTCCTACAATGAGCAGTTCTTC.

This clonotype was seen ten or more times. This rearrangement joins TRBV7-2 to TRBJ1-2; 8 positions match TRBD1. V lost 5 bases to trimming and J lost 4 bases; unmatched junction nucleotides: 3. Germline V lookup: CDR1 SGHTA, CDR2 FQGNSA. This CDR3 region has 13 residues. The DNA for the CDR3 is TGTGCCAGCAGCATGACAGGGGTCTATGGCTACACCTTC. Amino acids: CASSMTGVYGYTF.

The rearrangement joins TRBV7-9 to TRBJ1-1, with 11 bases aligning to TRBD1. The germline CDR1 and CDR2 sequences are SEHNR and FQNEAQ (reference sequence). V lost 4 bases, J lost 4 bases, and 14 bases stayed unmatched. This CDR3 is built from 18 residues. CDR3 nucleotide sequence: TGTGCCAGCAGCTCGCCCTGGACAGGGGGCGGGGGCGGCACTGAAGCTTTCTTT. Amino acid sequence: CASSSPWTGGGGGTEAFF.

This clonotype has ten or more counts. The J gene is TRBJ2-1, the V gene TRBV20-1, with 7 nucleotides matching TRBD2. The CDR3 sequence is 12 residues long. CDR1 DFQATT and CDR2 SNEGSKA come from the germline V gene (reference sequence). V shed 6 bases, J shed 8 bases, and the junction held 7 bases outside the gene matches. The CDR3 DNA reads TGCAGTGCCAGGACTAGTACCGATGAGCAGTTCTTC. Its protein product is CSARTSTDEQFF.

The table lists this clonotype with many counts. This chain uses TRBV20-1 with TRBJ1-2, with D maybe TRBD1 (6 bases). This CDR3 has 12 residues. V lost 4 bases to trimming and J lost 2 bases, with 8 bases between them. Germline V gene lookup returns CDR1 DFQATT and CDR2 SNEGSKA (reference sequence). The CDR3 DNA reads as TGCAGTGCTACAGGACAGAACTATGGCTACACCTTC. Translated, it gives CSATGQNYGYTF.

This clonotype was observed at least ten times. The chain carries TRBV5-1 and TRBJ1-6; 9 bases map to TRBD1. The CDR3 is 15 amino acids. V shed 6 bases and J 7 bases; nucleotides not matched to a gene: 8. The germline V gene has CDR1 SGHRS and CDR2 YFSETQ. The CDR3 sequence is CASTTQGARNSPLHF. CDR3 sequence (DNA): TGCGCCAGCACTACACAGGGGGCGCGAAATTCACCCCTCCACTTT.

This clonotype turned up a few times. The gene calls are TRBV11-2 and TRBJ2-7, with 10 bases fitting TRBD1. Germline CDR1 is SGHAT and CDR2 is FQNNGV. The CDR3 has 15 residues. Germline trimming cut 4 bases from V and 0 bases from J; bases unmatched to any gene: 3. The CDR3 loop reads CASSWGQGPSYEQYF. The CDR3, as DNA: TGTGCCAGCAGCTGGGGACAGGGGCCCTCCTACGAGCAGTACTTC. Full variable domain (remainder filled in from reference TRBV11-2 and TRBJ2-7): EAGVAQSPRYKIIEKRQSVAFWCNPISGHATLYWYQQILGQGPKLLIQFQNNGVVDDSQLPKDRFSAERLKGVDSTLKIQPAKLEDSAVYLCASSWGQGPSYEQYFGPGTRLTVT.

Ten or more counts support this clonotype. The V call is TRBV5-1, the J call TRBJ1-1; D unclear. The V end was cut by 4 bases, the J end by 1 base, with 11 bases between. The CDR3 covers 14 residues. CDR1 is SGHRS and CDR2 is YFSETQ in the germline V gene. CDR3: CASSPDAGNTEAFF. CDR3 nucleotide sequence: TGCGCCAGCAGCCCGGACGCGGGGAACACTGAAGCTTTCTTT.

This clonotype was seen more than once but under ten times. The CDR3 here is CASSPLGGLNYGYTF. CDR3 nucleotides: TGCGCCAGCAGCCCCCTAGGTGGACTAAACTATGGCTACACCTTC. The J gene is TRBJ1-2, the V gene TRBV5-1; D gene ambiguous. This CDR3 comprises 15 residues. V gave up 4 bases and J gave up 2 bases, with 15 bases separating them. CDR1 is SGHRS, CDR2 YFSETQ, per germline.

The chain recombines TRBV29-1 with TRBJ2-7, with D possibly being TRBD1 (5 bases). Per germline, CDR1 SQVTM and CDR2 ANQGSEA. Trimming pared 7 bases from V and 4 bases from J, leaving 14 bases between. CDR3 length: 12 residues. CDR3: CSATVTAYEQYF. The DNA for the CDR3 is TGCAGCGCCACTGTGACAGCATACGAGCAGTACTTC.

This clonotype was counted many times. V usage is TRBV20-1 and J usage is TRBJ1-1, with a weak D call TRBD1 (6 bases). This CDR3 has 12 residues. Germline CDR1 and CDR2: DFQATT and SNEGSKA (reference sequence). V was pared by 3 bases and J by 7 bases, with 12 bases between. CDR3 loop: CSARDRTDEAFF. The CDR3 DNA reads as TGCAGTGCTAGGGATAGGACAGATGAAGCTTTCTTT.

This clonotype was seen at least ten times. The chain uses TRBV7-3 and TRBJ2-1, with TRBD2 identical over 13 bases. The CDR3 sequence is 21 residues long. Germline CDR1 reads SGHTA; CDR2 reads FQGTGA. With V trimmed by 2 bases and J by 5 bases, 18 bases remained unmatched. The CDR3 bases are TGTGCCAGCAGCTTACGGGGCCCCCTACCCGGAGGACTAGCGGGAGACAATGAGCAGTTCTTC. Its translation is CASSLRGPLPGGLAGDNEQFF.

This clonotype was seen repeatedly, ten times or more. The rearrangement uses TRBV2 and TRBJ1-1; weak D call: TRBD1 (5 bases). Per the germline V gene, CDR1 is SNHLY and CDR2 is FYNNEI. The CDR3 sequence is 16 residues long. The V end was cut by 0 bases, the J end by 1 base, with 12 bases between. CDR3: CASSEAFGGRNTEAFF. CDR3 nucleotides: TGTGCCAGCAGTGAAGCGTTCGGGGGGAGGAACACTGAAGCTTTCTTT.

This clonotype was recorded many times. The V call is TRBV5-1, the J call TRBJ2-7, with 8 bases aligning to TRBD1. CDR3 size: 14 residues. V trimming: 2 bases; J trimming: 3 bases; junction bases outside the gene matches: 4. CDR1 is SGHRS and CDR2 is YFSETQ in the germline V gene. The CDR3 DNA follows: TGCGCCAGCAGCTTAGCCGGGACAGGCTACGAGCAGTACTTC. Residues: CASSLAGTGYEQYF. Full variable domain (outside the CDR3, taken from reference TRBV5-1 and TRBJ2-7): KAGVTQTPRYLIKTRGQQVTLSCSPISGHRSVSWYQQTPGQGLQFLFEYFSETQRNKGNFPGRFSGRQFSNSRSEMNVSTLELGDSALYLCASSLAGTGYEQYFGPGTRLTVT.